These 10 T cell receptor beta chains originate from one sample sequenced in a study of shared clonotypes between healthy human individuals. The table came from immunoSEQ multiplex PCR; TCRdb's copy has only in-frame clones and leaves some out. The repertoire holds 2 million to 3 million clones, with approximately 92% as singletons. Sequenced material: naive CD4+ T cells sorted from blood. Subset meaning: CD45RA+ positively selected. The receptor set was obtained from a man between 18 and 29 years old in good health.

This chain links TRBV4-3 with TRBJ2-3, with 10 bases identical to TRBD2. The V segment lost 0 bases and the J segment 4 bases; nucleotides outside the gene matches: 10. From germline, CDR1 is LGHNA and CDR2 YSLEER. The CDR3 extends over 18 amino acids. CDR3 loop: CASSQDLWLAGVADTQYF. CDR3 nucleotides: TGCGCCAGCAGCCAAGATCTGTGGCTAGCGGGAGTTGCAGATACGCAGTATTTT.

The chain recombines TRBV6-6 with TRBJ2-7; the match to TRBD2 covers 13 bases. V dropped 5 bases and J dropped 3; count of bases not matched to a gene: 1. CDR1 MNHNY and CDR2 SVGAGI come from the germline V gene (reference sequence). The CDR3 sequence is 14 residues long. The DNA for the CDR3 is TGTGCCAGCAGTCGACTAGCGGGGGGCTACGAGCAGTACTTC. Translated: CASSRLAGGYEQYF.

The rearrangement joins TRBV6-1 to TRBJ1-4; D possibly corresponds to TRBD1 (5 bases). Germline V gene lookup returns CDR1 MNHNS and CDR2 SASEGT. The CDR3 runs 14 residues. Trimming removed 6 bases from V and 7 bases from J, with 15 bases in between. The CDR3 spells CASRPTDGGEKLFF. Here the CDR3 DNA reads TGTGCCAGCAGGCCGACAGACGGAGGTGAAAAACTGTTTTTT.

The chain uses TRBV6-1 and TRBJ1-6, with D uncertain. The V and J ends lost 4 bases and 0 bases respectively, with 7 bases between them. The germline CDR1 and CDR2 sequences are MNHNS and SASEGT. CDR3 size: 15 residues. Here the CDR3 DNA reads TGTGCCAGCAGTGGAGGGTTCTCCTATAATTCACCCCTCCACTTT. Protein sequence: CASSGGFSYNSPLHF.

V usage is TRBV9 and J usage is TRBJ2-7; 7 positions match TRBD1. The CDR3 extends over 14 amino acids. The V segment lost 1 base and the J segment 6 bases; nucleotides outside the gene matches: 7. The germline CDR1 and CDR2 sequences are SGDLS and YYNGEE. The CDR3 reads CASSVRQGGGEQYF. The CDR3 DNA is TGTGCCAGCAGCGTAAGACAGGGCGGTGGCGAGCAGTACTTC.

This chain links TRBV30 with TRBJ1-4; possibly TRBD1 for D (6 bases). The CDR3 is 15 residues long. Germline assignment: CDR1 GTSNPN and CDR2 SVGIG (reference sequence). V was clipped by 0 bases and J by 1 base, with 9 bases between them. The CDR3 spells CAWSVGGGTNEKLFF. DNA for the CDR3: TGTGCCTGGAGTGTGGGGGGCGGAACTAATGAAAAACTGTTTTTT.

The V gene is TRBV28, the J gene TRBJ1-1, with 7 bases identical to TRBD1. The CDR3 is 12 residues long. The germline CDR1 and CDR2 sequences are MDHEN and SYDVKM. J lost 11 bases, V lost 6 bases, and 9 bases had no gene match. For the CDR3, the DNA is TGTGCCAGCAGAATCGGGACAGAAAAGGCTTTCTTT. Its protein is CASRIGTEKAFF.

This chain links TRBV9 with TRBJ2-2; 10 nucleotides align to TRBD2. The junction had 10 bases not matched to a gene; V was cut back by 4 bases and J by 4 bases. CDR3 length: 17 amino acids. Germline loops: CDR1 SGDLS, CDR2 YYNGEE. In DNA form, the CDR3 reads TGTGCCAGCAGCTCATCACTTAGCGGGAGGACCACCGGGGAGCTGTTTTTT. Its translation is CASSSSLSGRTTGELFF.

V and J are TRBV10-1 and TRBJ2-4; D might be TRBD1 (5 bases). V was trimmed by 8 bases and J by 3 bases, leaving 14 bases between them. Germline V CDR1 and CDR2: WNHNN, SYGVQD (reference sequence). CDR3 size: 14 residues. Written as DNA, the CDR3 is TGCGCCAGCTGCTTTCAGGACATCAAAAACATTCAGTACTTC. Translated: CASCFQDIKNIQYF.

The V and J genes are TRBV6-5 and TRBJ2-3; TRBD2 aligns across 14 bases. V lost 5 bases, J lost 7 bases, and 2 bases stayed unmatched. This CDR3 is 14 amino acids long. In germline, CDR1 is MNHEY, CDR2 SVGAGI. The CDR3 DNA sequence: TGTGCCAGCAGTGGGACTAGCGGGAGCTATACGCAGTATTTT. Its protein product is CASSGTSGSYTQYF.